The following is a T cell receptor (beta chain) sequence with its context. Other DNA sequences of this sample code for an identical CDR3. The data stem from a study of blood T cell repertoires in COVID-19. Overall study: Specimens from acute and convalescent COVID-19 originated in the United States, Italy and Spain. Nucleic acid was either cDNA or gDNA, and it came from T cells, B-cell-depleted T cells, or PBMCs.

Living in about two dozen US areas, the participants were between about 18 and 95 years of age. Per the study methods: The authors estimated nucleated cell counts from reference gene primer amplification. This table comes from immunoSEQ multiplex PCR, and its TCRdb copy is limited to in-frame clones, with some not included. V and J calls and clone size are as listed in that table; D and trimming were resolved from the DNA. The data show fewer than 350,000 clones, with 88% seen just once and approximately 1% held by the top ten. V was cut by 3 bases and J by 4 bases, with 9 bases left in between. The CDR3 extends over 13 amino acids.

Sequencing used PBMCs or T cells enriched from blood (not recorded which). This clonotype originated in a woman in her 30s who had been exposed to COVID-19. This chain joins TRBV12-3 or TRBV12-4 and TRBJ1-1; D perhaps matches TRBD1 (6 bases). In DNA form, the CDR3 reads TGTGCCAGCAGTTTGGGCAGGGGCACTGAAGCTTTCTTT. Translating it yields CASSLGRGTEAFF.